This T cell receptor (beta chain) is drawn from a study of STAT5B mutations in CD4+ large granular lymphocyte leukemia. Study results and limitations: 8/27 top patient clones versus 2/35 control clones were TRBV06-family. The CD4+ versus CD8+ T-LGLL clonality difference may reflect limited sample size. Patient CD4-sorted repertoires stayed more clonal than healthy ones after leukemic-clone removal.

Sequencing was performed with immunoSEQ multiplex PCR; in TCRdb, only in-frame clones are kept and a portion is missing. The table includes approximately 34,000 clones, about 71% detected once. Concerning this clone itself: Its target is not known.

Germline assignment: CDR1 LNHDA and CDR2 SQIVND (reference sequence). The V and J ends lost 1 base and 3 bases, in that order; junction bases with no gene match: 3. This CDR3 has 14 amino acids. Sequencing was carried out using CD4+ T cells from blood buffy coats. The chain uses TRBV19 and TRBJ2-7; TRBD1 aligns across 7 bases. This TCR came from a human donor in good health. CDR3: CASSIGDSVYEQYF. The DNA of the CDR3 is TGTGCCAGTAGTATAGGGGACAGTGTCTACGAGCAGTACTTC.